Shown below are 27 T cell receptor beta chains from a single sample sequenced in a study of post-analysis software for immune sequencing data. For these TCRs, the target antigens are not known. Study results and limitations: Five TRBV segments, including TRBV5-6, TRBV5-1 and TRBV20-1, were more frequent in patients than controls.

Unique molecular identifiers featured in each of the TCR beta cDNA libraries. MiXCR, applied by TCRdb to the PCR reads, yields one record per CDR3 protein. The sample consists of about 770,000 distinct CDR3 sequences, roughly 50% of them appearing once. The specimen sequenced was blood. The receptors were sampled from a girl between 10 and 17 years old with multiple sclerosis.

The chain combines TRBV27 with TRBJ2-7, with D maybe TRBD1 (6 bases). The germline CDR1 and CDR2 sequences are MNHEY and SMNVEV (reference sequence). The V end was cut by 2 bases, the J end by 3 bases, with 11 bases between. The CDR3 is made up of 14 amino acids. The CDR3 bases are TGTGCCAGCAGTTTACGCCTAGGGGGCTACGAGCAGTACTTC. Protein product: CASSLRLGGYEQYF.

V is TRBV7-3 and J is TRBJ2-1, with 8 bases aligning to TRBD2. Germline loops: CDR1 SGHTA, CDR2 FQGTGA. This CDR3 is built from 13 residues. The V and J ends lost 4 bases and 15 bases, in that order; junction bases with no gene match: 11. The CDR3 DNA reads TGTGCCAGCAGCTCGGATAGCGGGACTAACCGGTTCTTC. Encoded protein: CASSSDSGTNRFF.

This clonotype was counted only a few times. The V gene is TRBV20-1, the J gene TRBJ2-3, with a weak D call TRBD1 (7 bases). V was cut by 5 bases and J by 2 bases, with 17 bases left in between. The length of the CDR3 is 15 residues. The germline gives CDR1 DFQATT, CDR2 SNEGSKA (reference sequence). Written as DNA, the CDR3 is TGCAGTGCTTTTCCGACTAGGGGGCTCACAGATACGCAGTATTTT. Its translation is CSAFPTRGLTDTQYF.

The J gene is TRBJ2-3, the V gene TRBV7-8; D is ambiguous. Germline V gene data show CDR1 as SGHVS and CDR2 as FQNEAQ. The V and J ends lost 1 base and 4 bases respectively, with 9 bases between them. This CDR3 contains 14 residues. The CDR3 loop reads CASSLDLSADTQYF. The CDR3 nucleotides read TGTGCCAGCAGCTTAGATCTAAGTGCAGATACGCAGTATTTT. Full variable domain (remainder filled in from reference TRBV7-8 and TRBJ2-3): GAGVSQSPRYKVAKRGQDVALRCDPISGHVSLFWYQQALGQGPEFLTYFQNEAQLDKSGLPSDRFFAERPEGSVSTLKIQRTQQEDSAVYLCASSLDLSADTQYFGPGTRLTVL.

This clonotype was recorded at least ten times. In DNA, the CDR3 is TGCAGCGCCCGGACTATCTCCAGCTACGAGCAGTACTTC. This gives the protein CSARTISSYEQYF. The J gene is TRBJ2-7, the V gene TRBV29-1; a possible D gene is TRBD2 (6 bases). In germline, CDR1 is SQVTM, CDR2 ANQGSEA. V was pared by 7 bases and J by 3 bases, with 16 bases between. The CDR3 is 13 amino acids.

The chain combines TRBV7-2 with TRBJ2-3; 7 bases are a match to TRBD2. CDR3 size: 14 residues. Germline V gives CDR1 SGHTA, CDR2 FQGNSA. The V and J ends lost 5 bases and 4 bases, in that order; junction bases with no gene match: 6. CDR3 in amino acids: CASSPIRGADTQYF. CDR3 DNA sequence: TGTGCCAGCAGCCCTATCCGGGGGGCAGATACGCAGTATTTT.

V and J are TRBV12-3 or TRBV12-4 and TRBJ2-4; 11 bases align to TRBD2. The DNA end is more similar to TRBJ2-7, so the J call may be wrong. The CDR3 consists of 16 residues. The CDR3 here is CASSFPGLAVSYEQYF. CDR3 DNA sequence: TGTGCCAGCAGTTTCCCGGGACTAGCGGTTTCTTACGAGCAGTACTTC.

This clonotype has a handful of counts. The chain links TRBV4-3 to TRBJ2-3; D is unclear. The germline V and J ends were trimmed by 2 bases and 3 bases, with 9 bases remaining between them. Germline loops: CDR1 LGHNA, CDR2 YSLEER. The CDR3 extends over 14 amino acids. DNA for the CDR3: TGCGCCAGCAGCCAACGGTTAGGGACAGATACGCAGTATTTT. Its protein product is CASSQRLGTDTQYF.

This clonotype has only a few counts. The CDR3 bases are TGTGCCAGCAGCTACCCAGGGACAGGGGGATTATACGAGCAGTACTTC. This codes for CASSYPGTGGLYEQYF. The chain employs TRBV7-9 and TRBJ2-7; the match to TRBD1 covers 11 bases. Germline V gives CDR1 SEHNR, CDR2 FQNEAQ (reference sequence). The CDR3 is 16 residues long. J gave up 4 bases and V 4 bases, and 9 bases lay outside the gene matches.

Here the CDR3 reads CASSPPRGSGADTQYF. CDR3 bases: TGTGCCAGCAGCCCCCCCCGGGGTAGCGGGGCAGATACGCAGTATTTT. The rearrangement joins TRBV12-3 or TRBV12-4 to TRBJ2-3; TRBD2 aligns across 8 bases. V gave up 6 bases and J gave up 4 bases; unmatched junction bases: 12. The CDR3 is 16 amino acids.

A few counts support this clonotype. This chain connects TRBV10-3 to TRBJ2-3; the D is unclear. Per germline, CDR1 ENHRY and CDR2 SYGVKD. Deletions cut 4 bases from V and 1 base from J, with 12 bases between. This CDR3 has 15 amino acids. CDR3 in amino acids: CAISGSKEGTDTQYF. CDR3 sequence (DNA): TGTGCCATCAGTGGCTCTAAGGAAGGCACAGATACGCAGTATTTT.

Of note for this clonotype: Being one base from a much bigger clone, this may be a read error. The rearrangement links TRBV7-9 to TRBJ2-7; 11 bases line up with TRBD2. The germline CDR1 and CDR2 sequences are SEHNR and FQNEAQ (reference sequence). This CDR3 has 14 amino acids. CDR3 region: CVSSGTSGPYEQYF. CDR3 nucleotides: TGTGTCAGCAGTGGGACTAGCGGACCCTACGAGCAGTACTTC. Looking up the rest from reference TRBV7-9 and TRBJ2-7 gives the full variable domain: DTGVSQNPRHKITKRGQNVTFRCDPISEHNRLYWYRQTLGQGPEFLTYFQNEAQLEKSRLLSDRFSAERPKGSFSTLEIQRTEQGDSAMYLCVSSGTSGPYEQYFGPGTRLTVT.

The CDR3 DNA reads TGCGCCAGCAGCCTAAGAGTCGACGGCGAGCAGTACTTC. Protein sequence: CASSLRVDGEQYF. This rearrangement joins TRBV5-1 to TRBJ2-7; D is uncertain. This CDR3 spans 13 amino acids. The V end lost 4 bases, the J end lost 6 bases, and 14 bases lay between the germline ends. CDR1 is SGHRS and CDR2 is YFSETQ in the germline V gene.

This clonotype turned up a few times. V usage is TRBV29-1 and J usage is TRBJ2-1; no firm D call. The CDR3 runs 12 residues. V was pared by 7 bases and J by 3 bases, with 10 bases between. Germline CDR1 is SQVTM and CDR2 is ANQGSEA. CDR3 loop: CSGVDDYNEQFF. In nucleotides, the CDR3 is TGCAGCGGCGTTGACGACTACAATGAGCAGTTCTTC.

The rearrangement links TRBV20-1 to TRBJ2-5; 9 nucleotides match TRBD2. The V gene end was trimmed by 3 bases and the J gene end by 1 base; junction bases not matched to a gene: 12. The CDR3 is made up of 17 amino acids. The germline CDR1 and CDR2 sequences are DFQATT and SNEGSKA (reference sequence). The CDR3 reads CSARGRSSGMLQETQYF. Written as DNA, the CDR3 is TGCAGTGCTAGGGGGAGGTCTAGCGGGATGCTCCAAGAGACCCAGTACTTC.

V usage is TRBV7-2 and J usage is TRBJ2-3; no firm D call. This CDR3 contains 16 residues. Between the trimmed V and J ends, which lost 1 base and 2 bases, there was a span of 13 bases. Germline CDR1 reads SGHTA; CDR2 reads FQGNSA. DNA of the CDR3: TGTGCCAGCAGCTTAGGACGGCTGGGTAACACAGATACGCAGTATTTT. This gives the protein CASSLGRLGNTDTQYF.

The chain recombines TRBV27 with TRBJ2-7; TRBD2 matches at 7 bases. The CDR3 contains 16 residues. Germline V gene data show CDR1 as MNHEY and CDR2 as SMNVEV (reference sequence). V lost 4 bases, J lost 5 bases, and 14 bases stayed unmatched. CDR3 nucleotide sequence: TGTGCCAGCAGTTGGGTCTCTGTGCGGGAGCGCAACGAGCAGTACTTC. Its protein product is CASSWVSVRERNEQYF.

This clonotype was seen only a few times. V usage is TRBV6-1 and J usage is TRBJ2-2; no reliable D call. CDR3 size: 11 residues. Trimming shortened V by 6 bases and J by 9 bases, and 8 bases separated the two germline ends. Germline V gene sequence: CDR1 MNHNS, CDR2 SASEGT. In DNA, the CDR3 is TGTGCCAGCAGAACGCGGAGGGAGCTGTTTTTT. Amino acid sequence: CASRTRRELFF.

This clonotype was observed a handful of times. This chain joins TRBV2 and TRBJ2-7; 8 bases are shared with TRBD2. This CDR3 contains 13 residues. Germline assignment: CDR1 SNHLY and CDR2 FYNNEI. The V gene end was trimmed by 11 bases and the J gene end by 3 bases; junction bases not matched to a gene: 9. The CDR3 loop reads CAVGGDTSYEQYF. DNA for the CDR3: TGTGCCGTCGGGGGGGACACCAGCTACGAGCAGTACTTC.

This clonotype was observed a handful of times. The chain links TRBV7-9 to TRBJ2-6, with D possibly being TRBD1 (6 bases). The V and J ends lost 0 bases and 0 bases respectively, with 12 bases between them. The CDR3 covers 18 residues. The V gene's germline CDR1 is SEHNR and CDR2 FQNEAQ (reference sequence). In DNA, the CDR3 is TGTGCCAGCAGCTTAGCAGCGATAGGGGGCTCTGGGGCCAACGTCCTGACTTTC. This translates into CASSLAAIGGSGANVLTF.

The chain uses TRBV10-3 and TRBJ1-2; 8 bases fit TRBD1. V lost 6 bases to trimming and J lost 3 bases; unmatched junction nucleotides: 6. The germline V gene has CDR1 ENHRY and CDR2 SYGVKD. The CDR3 extends over 14 amino acids. The CDR3 reads CAIRDGQGDYGYTF. CDR3 nucleotides: TGTGCCATCAGAGATGGACAGGGAGACTATGGCTACACCTTC.

CDR3 residues: CASSHRRGVTGELFF. The CDR3 DNA follows: TGTGCCAGCAGCCACCGCCGCGGCGTCACCGGGGAGCTGTTTTTT. The chain joins TRBV11-2 to TRBJ2-2, with D unresolved. The CDR3 has 15 residues. With 5 bases removed from V and 4 bases from J, the gap between germline ends came to 14 bases. From germline, CDR1 is SGHAT and CDR2 FQNNGV. Complete variable domain (other parts from reference TRBV11-2 and TRBJ2-2): EAGVAQSPRYKIIEKRQSVAFWCNPISGHATLYWYQQILGQGPKLLIQFQNNGVVDDSQLPKDRFSAERLKGVDSTLKIQPAKLEDSAVYLCASSHRRGVTGELFFGEGSRLTVL.

The chain is built from TRBV15 and TRBJ1-2; D is uncertain. The CDR3 runs 14 residues. CDR1 is LNHNV, CDR2 YYDKDF, per germline (reference sequence). Trimming stripped 0 bases from V and 7 bases from J, with 12 bases between. The CDR3 here is CATSRETSPLGYTF. The CDR3 DNA reads TGTGCCACCAGCAGAGAGACTTCTCCTCTTGGCTACACCTTC.

This clonotype was detected a few times. This chain uses TRBV5-1 with TRBJ2-7; perhaps TRBD2 as D (6 bases). The germline CDR1 and CDR2 sequences are SGHRS and YFSETQ. Trimming pared 0 bases from V and 6 bases from J, leaving 13 bases between. This CDR3 is 14 amino acids long. The CDR3 loop is CASSLAGLGLEQYF. For the CDR3, the DNA is TGCGCCAGCAGCTTGGCAGGTCTGGGACTCGAGCAGTACTTC.

The J gene is TRBJ2-5, the V gene TRBV29-1, with 12 bases lining up with TRBD2. The V gene end was trimmed by 5 bases and the J gene end by 11 bases; junction bases not matched to a gene: 21. This CDR3 has 17 residues. Germline CDR1 and CDR2: SQVTM and ANQGSEA. CDR3 residues: CSVSRLAGEGLGNEQYF. The CDR3 nucleotides read TGCAGCGTTTCGCGACTAGCGGGAGAGGGTCTTGGCAATGAGCAGTACTTC.

The CDR3 loop reads CASRGWLTPSSTDTQYF. CDR3 nucleotide sequence: TGCGCCAGCAGGGGTTGGTTGACGCCCTCTAGTACAGATACGCAGTATTTT. The chain recombines TRBV10-2 with TRBJ2-3; D is ambiguous. V lost 6 bases to trimming and J lost 3 bases, with 22 bases between them. Germline CDR1 and CDR2: WSHSY and SAAADI. The CDR3 consists of 17 residues.

The gene calls are TRBV20-1 and TRBJ2-7, with TRBD1 identical over 7 bases. Germline V gene lookup returns CDR1 DFQATT and CDR2 SNEGSKA (reference sequence). J lost 0 bases, V lost 7 bases, and 6 bases had no gene match. This CDR3 contains 13 residues. DNA of the CDR3: TGCAGTGTTCCTCGACAGGGCTCCTACGAGCAGTACTTC. Translated: CSVPRQGSYEQYF.